Listed below are T cell receptor beta chains from one sample, sequenced in a study of identical twins. MiXCR was run by TCRdb on the 5' RACE reads, yielding one entry per CDR3 protein. The sample shows fewer than 650,000 distinct CDR3 sequences, roughly 9.5% of them seen only once. These data were also filed under a second study, of yellow fever vaccine responses in identical twins.

Sequenced material: PBMCs. The receptors originated from a young woman in good health. Each CDR3 is given with its conserved first and last residue. A D gene is named only where the DNA matches it firmly. The size of a clone is reported for some rows only, either as once, few or many, or as a class for expanded clones.

d_call: -; v_call: TRBV7-2; clone_size: few; j_call: TRBJ2-7; cdr3_aa: CASSRDGGASYYEQYF; cdr3_nt: TGTGCCAGCAGCCGAGATGGGGGGGCGAGTTACTACGAGCAGTACTTC
d_call: TRBD1; v_call: TRBV10-3; clone_size: few; j_call: TRBJ2-6; cdr3_aa: CASGQGVPGANVLTF; cdr3_nt: TGTGCCTCGGGACAGGGTGTCCCTGGGGCCAACGTCCTGACTTTC
d_call: TRBD1; v_call: TRBV5-6; clone_size: -; j_call: TRBJ1-1; cdr3_aa: CASSLGTGKNTEAFF; cdr3_nt: TGTGCCAGCAGCTTGGGGACAGGGAAAAACACTGAAGCTTTCTTT
d_call: -; v_call: TRBV20-1; clone_size: few; j_call: TRBJ1-5; cdr3_aa: CSASGGSNQPQHF; cdr3_nt: TGCAGTGCTAGTGGGGGGAGCAATCAGCCCCAGCATTTT
d_call: -; v_call: TRBV27; clone_size: -; j_call: TRBJ2-7; cdr3_aa: CASSTGTNYEQYF; cdr3_nt: TGTGCCAGCAGTACCGGGACAAATTACGAGCAGTACTTC
d_call: -; v_call: TRBV5-4; clone_size: few; j_call: TRBJ2-7; cdr3_aa: CASRLQGTYEQYF; cdr3_nt: TGTGCCAGCAGATTACAGGGTACCTACGAGCAGTACTTC
d_call: TRBD2; v_call: TRBV4-3; clone_size: -; j_call: TRBJ2-1; cdr3_aa: CASSQRTSGTYNEQFF; cdr3_nt: TGCGCCAGCAGCCAGCGGACTAGCGGAACATACAATGAGCAGTTCTTC
d_call: TRBD2; v_call: TRBV11-2; clone_size: few; j_call: TRBJ2-7; cdr3_aa: CASSRPVGLAGGKNSYEQYF; cdr3_nt: TGTGCCAGCAGCCGGCCCGTCGGACTAGCGGGGGGAAAAAACTCCTACGAGCAGTACTTC
d_call: -; v_call: TRBV13; clone_size: many; j_call: TRBJ1-4; cdr3_aa: CASSLGQGTVSTNEKLFF; cdr3_nt: TGTGCCAGCAGCTTAGGCCAAGGGACTGTTTCAACTAATGAAAAACTGTTTTTT
d_call: TRBD2; v_call: TRBV12-3/TRBV12-4; clone_size: -; j_call: TRBJ2-5; cdr3_aa: CASSFQAGGGETQYF; cdr3_nt: TGTGCCAGCAGTTTTCAAGCGGGGGGCGGAGAGACCCAGTACTTC
d_call: TRBD2; v_call: TRBV7-2; clone_size: few; j_call: TRBJ2-5; cdr3_aa: CASSLGRLAYPTQYF; cdr3_nt: TGTGCCAGCAGCTTAGGAAGACTAGCCTACCCGACCCAGTACTTC
d_call: -; v_call: TRBV14; clone_size: many; j_call: TRBJ2-1; cdr3_aa: CASSQDQAGARYYNEQFF; cdr3_nt: TGTGCCAGCAGCCAAGATCAGGCAGGAGCGAGATACTACAATGAGCAGTTCTTC
d_call: TRBD1; v_call: TRBV28; clone_size: -; j_call: TRBJ2-7; cdr3_aa: CASRVQGATYEQYF; cdr3_nt: TGTGCCAGCAGGGTACAGGGGGCCACCTACGAGCAGTACTTC
d_call: TRBD1; v_call: TRBV5-5; clone_size: few; j_call: TRBJ2-4; cdr3_aa: CASSWGQGSGDGHIQYF; cdr3_nt: TGTGCCAGCAGCTGGGGACAGGGGTCTGGCGATGGGCACATTCAGTACTTC
d_call: TRBD1; v_call: TRBV6-2/TRBV6-3; clone_size: -; j_call: TRBJ2-7; cdr3_aa: CASSSLGQETYEQYF; cdr3_nt: TGTGCCAGCAGTTCGTTAGGACAGGAGACCTACGAGCAGTACTTC
d_call: -; v_call: TRBV7-9; clone_size: -; j_call: TRBJ2-7; cdr3_aa: CASTPVGGFYEQYF; cdr3_nt: TGTGCCAGCACCCCGGTCGGGGGTTTCTACGAGCAGTACTTC
d_call: TRBD2; v_call: TRBV20-1; clone_size: -; j_call: TRBJ2-3; cdr3_aa: CCARGVAGGPLIDTQYF; cdr3_nt: TGCTGTGCTAGGGGAGTAGCGGGGGGGCCACTAATAGATACGCAGTATTTT
d_call: -; v_call: TRBV7-6; clone_size: -; j_call: TRBJ2-3; cdr3_aa: CASSSSEWDTQYF; cdr3_nt: TGTGCCAGCAGCTCAAGCGAGTGGGATACGCAGTATTTT
d_call: TRBD2; v_call: TRBV5-1; clone_size: many; j_call: TRBJ2-1; cdr3_aa: CASSSGTSGSLSYNEQFF; cdr3_nt: TGCGCCAGCAGCTCGGGGACTAGCGGGAGCCTCTCCTACAATGAGCAGTTCTTC
d_call: TRBD2; v_call: TRBV6-2/TRBV6-3; clone_size: few; j_call: TRBJ2-7; cdr3_aa: CASSSIAGEQYF; cdr3_nt: TGTGCCAGCAGTTCCATAGCGGGCGAGCAGTACTTC
d_call: TRBD2; v_call: TRBV20-1; clone_size: few; j_call: TRBJ2-5; cdr3_aa: CSARDLASGQETQYF; cdr3_nt: TGCAGTGCTAGAGATTTGGCTAGCGGTCAAGAGACCCAGTACTTC
d_call: TRBD1; v_call: TRBV7-6; clone_size: few; j_call: TRBJ2-2; cdr3_aa: CASSLVGTGGAKDTGELFF; cdr3_nt: TGTGCCAGCAGCTTAGTCGGGACAGGGGGTGCGAAAGACACCGGGGAGCTGTTTTTT
d_call: TRBD2; v_call: TRBV12-3/TRBV12-4; clone_size: -; j_call: TRBJ2-7; cdr3_aa: CASRAGTSGSYEQYF; cdr3_nt: TGTGCCAGCAGAGCCGGGACTAGCGGGAGCTACGAGCAGTACTTC
d_call: -; v_call: TRBV25-1; clone_size: few; j_call: TRBJ2-7; cdr3_aa: CASSEIQDYEQYF; cdr3_nt: TGTGCCAGCAGTGAAATACAGGACTACGAGCAGTACTTC
d_call: TRBD2; v_call: TRBV7-9; clone_size: -; j_call: TRBJ2-1; cdr3_aa: CASSLGLAELYNEQFF; cdr3_nt: TGTGCCAGCAGCTTAGGGCTAGCGGAGCTATACAATGAGCAGTTCTTC
d_call: -; v_call: TRBV5-4; clone_size: -; j_call: TRBJ2-6; cdr3_aa: CASRDRTGTNVLTF; cdr3_nt: TGTGCCAGCAGGGACAGAACGGGGACCAACGTCCTGACTTTC
d_call: -; v_call: TRBV3-1; clone_size: few; j_call: TRBJ2-2; cdr3_aa: CASSQVNGNGELFF; cdr3_nt: TGTGCCAGCAGCCAAGTAAATGGAAACGGGGAGCTGTTTTTT
d_call: -; v_call: TRBV28; clone_size: many; j_call: TRBJ2-2; cdr3_aa: CASMPQPSNTGELFF; cdr3_nt: TGTGCCAGCATGCCCCAACCTTCGAACACCGGGGAGCTGTTTTTT
d_call: -; v_call: TRBV28; clone_size: -; j_call: TRBJ2-7; cdr3_aa: CASSLPQGPYSSYEQYF; cdr3_nt: TGTGCCAGCAGTCTCCCTCAGGGACCTTACAGCTCCTACGAGCAGTACTTC